This T cell receptor beta chain was captured by sequencing in a study of CD8 T cells in Susac syndrome. Study-level points and caveats: Acknowledgment was made by the study that its TCR sequencing and HLA analysis involved a relatively small number of individuals.

Per germline, CDR1 SQVTM and CDR2 ANQGSEA. V lost 6 bases, J lost 1 base, and 6 bases stayed unmatched. The CDR3 runs to 15 residues. Reverse transcription of about 0.45 to 1 ug RNA was carried out with random hexamers. Multiplex PCR with immunoSEQ amplified the TCR beta CDR3 across 54 Vbeta and 13 Jbeta. Each CDR3 protein gets one entry after TCRdb re-called the immunoSEQ multiplex PCR reads with MiXCR. The data show tens of thousands of distinct CDR3 sequences, with approximately 95% seen just once and roughly 0.46% held by the top ten. From blood CD8+ and CD4+ T cells, the TCR beta chain was sequenced. Purification of the CD8+ and CD4+ T cells relied on negative isolation, and TEMRA cells underwent FACS enrichment. This clonotype was detected once. What it binds is unknown.

Sequencing was done on a sample of CD8+ T cells from PBMCs. The chain is built from TRBV29-1 and TRBJ2-2; 9 bases line up with TRBD2. This clonotype was sampled from a human donor with Susac syndrome. As DNA, the CDR3 is TGCAGCGTGAGGCAGACTAGCGGGAACACCGGGGAGCTGTTTTTT. Its protein is CSVRQTSGNTGELFF.